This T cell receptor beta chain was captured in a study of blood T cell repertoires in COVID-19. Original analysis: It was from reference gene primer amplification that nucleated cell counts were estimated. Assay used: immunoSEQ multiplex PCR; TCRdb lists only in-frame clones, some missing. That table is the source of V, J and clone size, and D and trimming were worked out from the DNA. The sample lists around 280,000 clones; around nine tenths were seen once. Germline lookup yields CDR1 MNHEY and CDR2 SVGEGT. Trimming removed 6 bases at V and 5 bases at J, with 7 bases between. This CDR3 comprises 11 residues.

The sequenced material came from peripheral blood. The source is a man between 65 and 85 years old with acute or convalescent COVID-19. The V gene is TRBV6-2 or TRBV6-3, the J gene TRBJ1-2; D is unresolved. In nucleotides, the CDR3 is TGTGCCAGCAGCCGAGGTTATGGCTACACCTTC. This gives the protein CASSRGYGYTF.